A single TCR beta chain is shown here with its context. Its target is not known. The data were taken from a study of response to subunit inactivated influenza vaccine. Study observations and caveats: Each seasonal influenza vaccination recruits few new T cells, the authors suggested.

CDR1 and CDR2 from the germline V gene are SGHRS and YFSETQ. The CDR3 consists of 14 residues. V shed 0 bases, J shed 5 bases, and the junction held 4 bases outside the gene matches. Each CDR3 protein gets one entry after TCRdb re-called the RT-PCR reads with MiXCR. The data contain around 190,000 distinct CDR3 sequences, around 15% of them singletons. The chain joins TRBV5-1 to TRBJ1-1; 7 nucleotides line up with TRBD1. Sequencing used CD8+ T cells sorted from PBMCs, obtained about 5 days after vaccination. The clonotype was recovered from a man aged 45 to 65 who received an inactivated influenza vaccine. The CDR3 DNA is TGCGCCAGCAGCTTGGAGGGGGCGCAAACTGAAGCTTTCTTT. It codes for CASSLEGAQTEAFF.